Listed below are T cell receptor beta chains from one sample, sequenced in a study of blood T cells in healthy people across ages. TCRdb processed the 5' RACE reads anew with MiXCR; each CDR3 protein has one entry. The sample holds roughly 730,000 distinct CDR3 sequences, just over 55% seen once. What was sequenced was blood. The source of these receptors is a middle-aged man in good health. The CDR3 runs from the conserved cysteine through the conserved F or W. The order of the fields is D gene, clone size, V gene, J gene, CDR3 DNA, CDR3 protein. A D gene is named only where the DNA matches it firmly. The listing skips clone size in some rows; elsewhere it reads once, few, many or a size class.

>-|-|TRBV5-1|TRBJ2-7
TGCGCCAGCAGCTTGACACAGGGTGTGGGCGAGCAGTACTTC
CASSLTQGVGEQYF
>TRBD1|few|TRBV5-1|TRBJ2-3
TGCGCCAGCAGCGCCGTCATGAGACAGGGGGATACGCAGTATTTT
CASSAVMRQGDTQYF
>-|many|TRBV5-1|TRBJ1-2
TGCGCCAGCAGCTTCGGGACTGCTAACTATGGCTACACCTTC
CASSFGTANYGYTF
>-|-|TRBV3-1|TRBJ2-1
TGTGCCAGCACCAAGGACCCCCTATACAATGAGCAGTTCTTC
CASTKDPLYNEQFF
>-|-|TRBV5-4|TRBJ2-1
TGTGCCAGCATCGGTGGGGGCAGCTCCTACAATGAGCAGTTCTTC
CASIGGGSSYNEQFF
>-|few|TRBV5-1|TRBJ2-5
TGCGCCAGCAGCATTGGCCAAAGGGGCCAAGAGACCCAGTACTTC
CASSIGQRGQETQYF
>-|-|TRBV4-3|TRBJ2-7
TGCGCCAGCAGCCCAAACGACGGGGTGGAGGGCTACTCCTACGAGCAGTACTTC
CASSPNDGVEGYSYEQYF
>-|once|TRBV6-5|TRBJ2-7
TGTGCCAGCAGTACCGATAAGTTTCGGTGGGGCGAGCAGTACTTC
CASSTDKFRWGEQYF
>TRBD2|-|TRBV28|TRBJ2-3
TGTGCCAGCAGCTCACTGCTAGCGGGGGGGCCGGTTACGCAGTATTTT
CASSSLLAGGPVTQYF
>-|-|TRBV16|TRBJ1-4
TGTGCCAGCAGCCAATCTTACCGCGATGAAAAACTGTTTTTT
CASSQSYRDEKLFF
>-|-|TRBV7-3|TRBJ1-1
TGTGCCAGCAGCTTAAATCCGGGCCTGAACACTGAAGCTTTCTTT
CASSLNPGLNTEAFF
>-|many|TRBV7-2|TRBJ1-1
TGTGCCAGCAGCTTAGAGAGGGGCACTGAAGCTTTCTTT
CASSLERGTEAFF
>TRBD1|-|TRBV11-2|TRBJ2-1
TGTGCCAGCAGCCGTAAGACAGGGGCCAATGAGCAGTTCTTC
CASSRKTGANEQFF
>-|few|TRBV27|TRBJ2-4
TGTGCCAGCAGTTTATATTTTCAGGGTTCGAGTGACATTCAGTACTTC
CASSLYFQGSSDIQYF
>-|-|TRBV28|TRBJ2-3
TGTGCCAGCACCATACCACAGGGAGGGACAGATACGCAGTATTTT
CASTIPQGGTDTQYF
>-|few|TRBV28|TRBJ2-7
TGTGCCAGCAAGGAGGGAAACCAGAATGGAGTACACGAGCAGTACTTC
CASKEGNQNGVHEQYF
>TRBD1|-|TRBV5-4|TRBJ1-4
TGTGCCAGCAGCCCCGACAGGGATGAAAAACTGTTTTTT
CASSPDRDEKLFF
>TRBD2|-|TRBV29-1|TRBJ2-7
TGCAGCGTTGACGGACTAGCGGGAGCCTACGAGCAGTACTTC
CSVDGLAGAYEQYF
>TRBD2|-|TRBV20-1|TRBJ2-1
TGCAGTGCTAGATCCCCGGGACTAGCGGGGGGTAAACTGTCATCCAGCTCCTACAATGAGCAGTTCTTC
CSARSPGLAGGKLSSSSYNEQFF
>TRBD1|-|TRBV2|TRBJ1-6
TGTGCCAGCAGTGAAGACAGGGGTTTCTCACCCCTCCACTTT
CASSEDRGFSPLHF
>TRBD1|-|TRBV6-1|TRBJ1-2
TGTGCCAGCACCGACAGGGCTTTCGGCTACACCTTC
CASTDRAFGYTF
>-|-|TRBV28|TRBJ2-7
TGTGCCAGCAGTTTAAGGTGGGCGGGCGAGCAGTACTTC
CASSLRWAGEQYF
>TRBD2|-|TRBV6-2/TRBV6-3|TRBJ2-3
TGTGCCTGCAGTTACTCTTCGGGACTAGCGGGACCGCGGAGAACAGATACGCAGTATTTT
CACSYSSGLAGPRRTDTQYF
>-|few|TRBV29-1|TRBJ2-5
TGCAGCGCTCATGCGGAGACCCAGTACTTC
CSAHAETQYF
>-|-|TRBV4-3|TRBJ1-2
TGCGCCAGCAGCCAAGGGGCAGGGATTATGTATGGCTACACCTTC
CASSQGAGIMYGYTF
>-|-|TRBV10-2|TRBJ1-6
TGCGCCAGCACCGAAGGGAGATTCAATAATTCACCCCTCCACTTT
CASTEGRFNNSPLHF
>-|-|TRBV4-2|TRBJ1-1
TGTGCCAGCAGCCAAAGGTCTCGAGCTTTCTTT
CASSQRSRAFF
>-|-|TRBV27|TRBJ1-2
TGTGCCAACAGTGATCCGGTCTCTGGCTACACCTTC
CANSDPVSGYTF
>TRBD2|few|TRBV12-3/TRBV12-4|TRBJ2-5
TGTGCCAGCAGTTTGTCAGCGGGGTACCAAGAGACCCAGTACTTC
CASSLSAGYQETQYF
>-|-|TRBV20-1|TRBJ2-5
TGCAGTGCTTTCCGGGAGGAGACCCAGTACTTC
CSAFREETQYF
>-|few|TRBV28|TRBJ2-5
TGTGCCAGCAGTCGCGGGTCCACGGAAACCCAGTACTTC
CASSRGSTETQYF
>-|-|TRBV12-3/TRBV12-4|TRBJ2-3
TGTGCCAGTGCGACAGCTGGCGCAGATACGCAGTATTTT
CASATAGADTQYF
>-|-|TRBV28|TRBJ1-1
TGTGCCAGCAGTTCGGTGGCGGATAACACTGAAGCTTTCTTT
CASSSVADNTEAFF
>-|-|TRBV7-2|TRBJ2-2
TGTGCCAGCAGCTTAGTACAGGACACCGGGGAGCTGTTTTTT
CASSLVQDTGELFF
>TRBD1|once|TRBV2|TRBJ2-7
TGTGCCAGCAGAGACCCCGGGACAGGTCCCTACGAGCAGTACTTC
CASRDPGTGPYEQYF
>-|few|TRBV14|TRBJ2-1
TGTGCCAGCAGCCAGCCGAACAGGAATTCCTACAATGAGCAGTTCTTC
CASSQPNRNSYNEQFF
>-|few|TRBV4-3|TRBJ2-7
TGCGCCAGCAGCCAAGAAGCGCGGGACATGAGCTCCTACGAGCAGTACTTC
CASSQEARDMSSYEQYF
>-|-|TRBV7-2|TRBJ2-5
TGTGCCAGCGCCAAGAGAGGGGAGACCCAGTACTTC
CASAKRGETQYF
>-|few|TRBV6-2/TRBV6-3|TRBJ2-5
TGTGCCAGCAGTTGGACTCAAGAGACCCAGTACTTC
CASSWTQETQYF
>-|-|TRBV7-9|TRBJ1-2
TGTGCCAGCAGCGGGGGCAATGGCTACACCTTC
CASSGGNGYTF
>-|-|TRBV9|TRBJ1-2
TGTGCCAGCCAAAAAAGGGCAGGAGATGGCTACACCTTC
CASQKRAGDGYTF
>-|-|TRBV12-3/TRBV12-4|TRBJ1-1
TGTGCCAGCAGTTTAAGGGAGGCGACTGAAGCTTTCTTT
CASSLREATEAFF
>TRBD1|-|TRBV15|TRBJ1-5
TGTGCCACCAGCAACTACGGGCAGGGGGCAATTCAGCCCCAGCATTTT
CATSNYGQGAIQPQHF
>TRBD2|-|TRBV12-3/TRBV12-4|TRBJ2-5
TGTGCCAGCACTTCCAGCTGGGGAGCGGGAGCCGACAATGAGCAGTACTTC
CASTSSWGAGADNEQYF
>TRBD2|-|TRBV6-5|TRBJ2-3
TGTGCCAGCAGTTACTTGGGATCGGGACTAGCCACAGATACGCAGTATTTT
CASSYLGSGLATDTQYF